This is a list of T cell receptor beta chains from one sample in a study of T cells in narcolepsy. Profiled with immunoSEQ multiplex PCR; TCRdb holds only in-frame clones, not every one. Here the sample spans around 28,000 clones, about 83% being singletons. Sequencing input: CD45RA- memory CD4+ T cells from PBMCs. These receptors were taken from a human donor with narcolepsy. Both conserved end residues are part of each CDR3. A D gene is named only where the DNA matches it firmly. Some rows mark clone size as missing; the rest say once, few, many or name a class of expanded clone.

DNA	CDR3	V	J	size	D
TGTGCCAGCTCACCACCTGGGGAGAATGAAAAACTGTTTTTT	CASSPPGENEKLFF	TRBV18	TRBJ1-4	-	-
TGTGCCAGCAGGCTCGGAATAGCTACACGTTTAGACGAGCAGTACTTC	CASRLGIATRLDEQYF	TRBV21-1	TRBJ2-7	once	-
TGTGCCAGCAGTTCCGGGACAGGGACTCCCCCCACCTTC	CASSSGTGTPPTF	TRBV6-6	TRBJ1-2	-	TRBD1
TGTGCCAGCAGTAAGATGGGGAATTCACCCCTCCACTTT	CASSKMGNSPLHF	TRBV6-1	TRBJ1-6	once	-
TGTGCCAGCAGTAGGGACCTCAACCCGGGGGAGCTGTTTTTT	CASSRDLNPGELFF	TRBV28	TRBJ2-2	-	-
TGTGCCAGTAGTATCGTTCGGGGAGGTGAAGCTTTCTTT	CASSIVRGGEAFF	TRBV19	TRBJ1-1	-	-
TGCGCCAGCAGCGCGGGTACAGGGGGCTCTGGGGCCAACGTCCTGACTTTC	CASSAGTGGSGANVLTF	TRBV5-1	TRBJ2-6	-	TRBD1
TGTGCCAGTACCACAGGGGGGCCCCCCTACGAGCAGTACTTC	CASTTGGPPYEQYF	TRBV19	TRBJ2-7	-	TRBD1
TGTGCCAGTAGAACCGGGACAGGGGGCTCTGGAAACACCATATATTTT	CASRTGTGGSGNTIYF	TRBV19	TRBJ1-3	-	TRBD1
TGTGCCACCCGAACCCAGGGGGGGAATCAGCCCCAGCATTTT	CATRTQGGNQPQHF	TRBV28	TRBJ1-5	few	TRBD1
TGTGCCAGCAGAAGAGGGTGGGATAGCAATCAGCCCCAGCATTTT	CASRRGWDSNQPQHF	TRBV27	TRBJ1-5	once	-
TGTGCCAGCAGTCGTCCGGGGCCTGAAGCTTTCTTT	CASSRPGPEAFF	TRBV4-2	TRBJ1-1	-	-
TGTGCCAGCAGCTTAGTTCGGGGGGCCGGGGAGCTGTTTTTT	CASSLVRGAGELFF	TRBV7-8	TRBJ2-2	-	TRBD2
TGTGCCAGCAGTGCCGCCGGGACTAGGACAGATACGCAGTATTTT	CASSAAGTRTDTQYF	TRBV27	TRBJ2-3	-	TRBD2
TGTGCCAGCGAACGGGACTATGGCTACACCTTC	CASERDYGYTF	TRBV28	TRBJ1-2	-	-
TGTGCCAGCAGTTACGGCAGCTCTGGGGCCAACGTCCTGACTTTC	CASSYGSSGANVLTF	TRBV6-5	TRBJ2-6	-	-
TGTGCCAGCTCAGGAGGTCTGGGGGTCAAAAGCAATGAGCAGTTCTTC	CASSGGLGVKSNEQFF	TRBV18	TRBJ2-1	-	-
TGTGCCAGCAGCCAAGGGGAGACCCAGTACTTC	CASSQGETQYF	TRBV11-2	TRBJ2-5	-	-
TGTGCCAGCAGCCTCCAGGGTGGCTATGGCTACACCTTC	CASSLQGGYGYTF	TRBV9	TRBJ1-2	-	-
TGTGCCAGCAGCTCCAAAGGACAAGCTGAAGCTTTCTTT	CASSSKGQAEAFF	TRBV13	TRBJ1-1	-	-
TGTGCCAGCAGTTCATCAACAGGGTCTGACGGCTACACCTTC	CASSSSTGSDGYTF	TRBV28	TRBJ1-2	-	-
TGTGCCAGTAGTCCCGGGACTAGCGGGGGCGCCATTTCTGACACAGATACGCAGTATTTT	CASSPGTSGGAISDTDTQYF	TRBV19	TRBJ2-3	-	TRBD2
TGCAGCGTCCAGCGGGGGGTCGGCAATGAGCAGTTCTTC	CSVQRGVGNEQFF	TRBV29-1	TRBJ2-1	-	TRBD2
TGTGCCAGCAGTCCTGCAGGGGGGCGGAAAGATACGCAGTATTTT	CASSPAGGRKDTQYF	TRBV6-6	TRBJ2-3	-	-
TGTGCCAGTAGTTTGGGCGGCCAATGGGAGCAGTTCTTC	CASSLGGQWEQFF	TRBV19	TRBJ2-1	-	-
TGTGCCAGCGTGATTTCAGGGGTTGGCTACACCTTC	CASVISGVGYTF	TRBV6-1	TRBJ1-2	-	-
TGTGCCAGCAGCCGCAATTTCGACAGGTCTGGCTACACCTTC	CASSRNFDRSGYTF	TRBV14	TRBJ1-2	-	-
TGTGCCAGCAGCGAACCCGGACAGGCTCCAGGGACCCTCCACTTT	CASSEPGQAPGTLHF	TRBV5-6	TRBJ1-6	-	TRBD1
TGTGCCAGTAGTATGGGGGACAGAAGGAACACTGAAGCTTTCTTT	CASSMGDRRNTEAFF	TRBV19	TRBJ1-1	-	TRBD1
TGCGCCAGCAGCCAACGGAGGGAACCTAACTATGGCTACACCTTC	CASSQRREPNYGYTF	TRBV4-1	TRBJ1-2	-	-
TGTGCCAGCAGCTTGGGGGTGGGCAGGGGGCCTGATACGCAGTATTTT	CASSLGVGRGPDTQYF	TRBV5-4	TRBJ2-3	once	TRBD1
TGTGCCAGCAGCTCCCTGCCAGGCGGGGACGCCTACGAGCAGTACTTC	CASSSLPGGDAYEQYF	TRBV11-2	TRBJ2-7	-	-